The 30 T cell receptor beta chains presented below share a single source sample, sequenced in a study of OX40 agonist ivuxolimab in advanced cancers. Assay: immunoSEQ multiplex PCR; the TCRdb copy retains only in-frame clones and omits some. The sample lists about 53,000 clones; 80% to 90% were seen once. Sequenced here: CD4+ or CD8+ T cells sorted from blood, sampled in a trial of the OX40 agonist ivuxolimab. The receptor set was obtained from an adult with an advanced solid tumor such as melanoma, head and neck, liver or kidney cancer.

The chain employs TRBV28 and TRBJ1-1; tentative D call: TRBD1 (6 bases). Trimming removed 6 bases at V and 4 bases at J, with 15 bases between. This CDR3 has 14 amino acids. Germline CDR1 is MDHEN and CDR2 is SYDVKM. CDR3 DNA sequence: TGTGCCAGCAGATCCAGGGGCATGAGCACTGAAGCTTTCTTT. The encoded protein is CASRSRGMSTEAFF.

About this clone itself: Additional DNA sequences in this sample encode the identical CDR3. This sequence joins TRBV30 and TRBJ1-1; D ambiguous. There are 12 residues in the CDR3. Germline-derived CDR1 and CDR2 are GTSNPN and SVGIG (reference sequence). The V gene lost 2 bases and the J gene lost 1 base, with 5 bases spanning the gap. CDR3 amino acids: CAWSRENTEAFF. The CDR3 DNA is TGTGCCTGGAGTCGGGAGAACACTGAAGCTTTCTTT.

This clone was seen more than once but under ten times. V usage is TRBV6-6 and J usage is TRBJ1-1, with a possible D match to TRBD1 (6 bases). This CDR3 region has 13 residues. CDR1 is MNHNY and CDR2 is SVGAGI in the germline V gene (reference sequence). The CDR3 region has the DNA TGTGCGGTGACAGGTCAAATCGGCACTGAAGCTTTCTTT. This gives the protein CAVTGQIGTEAFF.

CDR3 region: CASSSMSGGGRDQPQHF. The CDR3 region has the DNA TGTGCCAGTAGTAGTATGTCAGGGGGCGGAAGGGATCAGCCCCAGCATTTT. The rearrangement uses TRBV19 and TRBJ1-5; 8 bases map to TRBD1. V shed 4 bases and J 5 bases; nucleotides not matched to a gene: 13. CDR3 size: 17 residues. Germline CDR1 LNHDA, CDR2 SQIVND (reference sequence).

In nucleotides, the CDR3 is TGTGCCAGCAGCTTGGGGGGGACAGGGCGGGCCACTGAAGCTTTCTTT. Protein sequence: CASSLGGTGRATEAFF. The J gene is TRBJ1-1, the V gene TRBV7-2; 9 nucleotides agree with TRBD1. CDR3 length: 16 amino acids. The junction had 9 bases not matched to a gene; V was cut back by 3 bases and J by 4 bases. Germline V gives CDR1 SGHTA, CDR2 FQGNSA.

In its sample, this clone was seen a few times. The chain carries TRBV19 and TRBJ1-2, with a possible D match to TRBD1 (5 bases). CDR1 and CDR2 (germline): LNHDA, SQIVND (reference sequence). V lost 5 bases to trimming and J lost 2 bases, with 9 bases between them. CDR3 length equals 13 residues. The CDR3 reads CASSFAGNYGYTF. As DNA, the CDR3 is TGTGCCAGTAGTTTTGCAGGGAACTATGGCTACACCTTC.

The chain links TRBV6-1 to TRBJ1-2; no definite D call. Germline V gene lookup returns CDR1 MNHNS and CDR2 SASEGT. CDR3 length equals 14 residues. V lost 3 bases, J lost 5 bases, and 13 bases lay in between. CDR3 in amino acids: CASSDLYIGYGYTF. The CDR3 region has the DNA TGTGCCAGCAGTGATTTATACATTGGATATGGCTACACCTTC.

The chain uses TRBV7-9 and TRBJ2-7; possibly TRBD2 for D (6 bases). Trimming took 1 base from V and 0 from J, leaving 7 bases between them. The germline gives CDR1 SEHNR, CDR2 FQNEAQ (reference sequence). The CDR3 length is 14 residues. DNA for the CDR3: TGTGCCAGCAGCTTAGACGGGAGCTCCTACGAGCAGTACTTC. Encoded protein: CASSLDGSSYEQYF.

This chain connects TRBV30 to TRBJ1-2; unclear D gene. The CDR3 contains 11 residues. The germline CDR1 and CDR2 sequences are GTSNPN and SVGIG (reference sequence). V lost 5 bases, J lost 8 bases, and 12 bases lay in between. The chain's CDR3 is CAWEGGGGYTF. In DNA form, the CDR3 reads TGTGCCTGGGAGGGCGGTGGCGGCTACACCTTC.

The chain recombines TRBV18 with TRBJ1-2; the D gene is possibly TRBD1 (5 bases). Trimming pared 4 bases from V and 10 bases from J, leaving 16 bases between. The germline gives CDR1 KGHSH, CDR2 LQKENI. The CDR3 contains 13 residues. CDR3 loop: CASSRASRDDYTF. The CDR3 DNA sequence: TGTGCCAGCTCACGGGCCTCCAGGGACGACTACACCTTC.

The chain is built from TRBV7-2 and TRBJ1-1; 8 positions agree with TRBD1. The CDR3 spans 15 residues. Trimming took 3 bases from V and 6 from J; bases not matched to a gene: 9. Germline V lookup: CDR1 SGHTA, CDR2 FQGNSA. The CDR3 DNA reads as TGTGCCAGCAGCTTCACCATCGACAGGGGCTCTGAAGCTTTCTTT. This gives the protein CASSFTIDRGSEAFF.

V usage is TRBV15 and J usage is TRBJ1-3; D is unclear. Trimming took off 2 bases at V and 0 bases at J, with 8 bases between the two ends. This CDR3 is 15 amino acids long. CDR1 and CDR2 from the germline V gene are LNHNV and YYDKDF (reference sequence). CDR3 protein: CATSRHPTSGNTIYF. CDR3 in DNA: TGTGCCACCAGCAGACATCCGACCTCTGGAAACACCATATATTTT.

This chain uses TRBV7-9 with TRBJ2-3; unclear D gene. CDR3 length: 17 amino acids. Germline lookup yields CDR1 SEHNR and CDR2 FQNEAQ (reference sequence). V lost 4 bases and J lost 0, with 17 bases in between. In DNA, the CDR3 is TGTGCCAGCAGCTATCTACCGCGGACGGACAGCACAGATACGCAGTATTTT. It is translated as CASSYLPRTDSTDTQYF.

The genes are TRBV29-1 and TRBJ1-2; 8 bases fit TRBD1. Germline CDR1 is SQVTM and CDR2 is ANQGSEA. J lost 8 bases, V lost 4 bases, and 6 bases had no gene match. CDR3 length: 12 residues. The CDR3 protein is CSVAGTGFGYTF. The DNA of the CDR3 is TGCAGCGTTGCCGGGACAGGATTCGGCTACACCTTC.

The J gene is TRBJ2-5, the V gene TRBV9; D perhaps matches TRBD1 (6 bases). The CDR3 has 13 residues. Germline CDR1 reads SGDLS; CDR2 reads YYNGEE. The V end lost 6 bases, the J end lost 5 bases, and 14 bases lay between the germline ends. This CDR3 is CASTPGTTETQYF. In nucleotides, the CDR3 is TGTGCCAGCACCCCCGGGACAACGGAGACCCAGTACTTC.

The chain is built from TRBV5-1 and TRBJ2-1; the match to TRBD1 covers 7 bases. The germline V gene encodes CDR1 SGHRS and CDR2 YFSETQ. Trimming cost V 3 bases and J 8 bases; bases outside gene matches: 8. This CDR3 is 14 amino acids long. The CDR3 loop is CASSSGTVLYEQFF. CDR3 coding DNA: TGCGCCAGCAGCTCCGGGACAGTATTGTATGAGCAGTTCTTC.

This chain joins TRBV11-2 and TRBJ2-3; D is possibly TRBD2 (6 bases). With 5 bases removed from V and 2 bases from J, the gap between germline ends came to 17 bases. There are 16 residues in the CDR3. Germline V lookup: CDR1 SGHAT, CDR2 FQNNGV. The CDR3 nucleotides are TGTGCCAGCAGCCAAGAGCAGGGAGGCGTCACAGATACGCAGTATTTT. Protein: CASSQEQGGVTDTQYF. The variable domain in full, completed from reference TRBV11-2 and TRBJ2-3, reads EAGVAQSPRYKIIEKRQSVAFWCNPISGHATLYWYQQILGQGPKLLIQFQNNGVVDDSQLPKDRFSAERLKGVDSTLKIQPAKLEDSAVYLCASSQEQGGVTDTQYFGPGTRLTVL.

J is TRBJ1-1 and V is TRBV7-9; D is ambiguous. The CDR3 spans 12 residues. V was trimmed by 1 base and J by 4 bases, leaving 4 bases between them. The V gene's germline CDR1 is SEHNR and CDR2 FQNEAQ (reference sequence). CDR3 nucleotide sequence: TGTGCCAGCAGCTTAGAGGTCACTGAAGCTTTCTTT. This sequence encodes CASSLEVTEAFF. Full variable domain (outside the CDR3, taken from reference TRBV7-9 and TRBJ1-1): DTGVSQNPRHKITKRGQNVTFRCDPISEHNRLYWYRQTLGQGPEFLTYFQNEAQLEKSRLLSDRFSAERPKGSFSTLEIQRTEQGDSAMYLCASSLEVTEAFFGQGTRLTVV.

The table lists this clone with a few counts. This chain joins TRBV7-2 and TRBJ1-1; D might be TRBD1 (6 bases). V shed 5 bases and J shed 3 bases, with 13 bases lying between them. Per germline, CDR1 SGHTA and CDR2 FQGNSA. CDR3 size: 14 residues. The CDR3 DNA follows: TGTGCCAGCAGCACAGCAGGGGTCGACACTGAAGCTTTCTTT. It specifies CASSTAGVDTEAFF.

This clone was counted once. The V and J genes are TRBV27 and TRBJ2-7; 9 positions match TRBD2. The CDR3 covers 15 residues. J was trimmed by 3 bases and V by 3 bases; bases with no gene match: 6. Germline assignment: CDR1 MNHEY and CDR2 SMNVEV (reference sequence). The CDR3 region is CASSFGAGGDYEQYF. The CDR3 DNA reads TGTGCCAGCAGTTTTGGGGCGGGGGGGGACTACGAGCAGTACTTC.

The J gene is TRBJ1-1, the V gene TRBV30, with 8 bases lining up with TRBD1. The CDR3 is 17 amino acids. V dropped 0 bases and J dropped 0; count of bases not matched to a gene: 9. Germline lookup yields CDR1 GTSNPN and CDR2 SVGIG (reference sequence). CDR3 sequence reads: CAWSVTGGAQMNTEAFF. The DNA of the CDR3 is TGTGCCTGGAGTGTTACAGGGGGGGCGCAGATGAACACTGAAGCTTTCTTT.

The genes are TRBV6-5 and TRBJ1-1, with 9 bases that match TRBD1. Germline values: CDR1 MNHEY, CDR2 SVGAGI. CDR3 length: 16 amino acids. V lost 0 bases to trimming and J lost 5 bases; unmatched junction nucleotides: 7. CDR3 protein: CASSYSLQGAGTEAFF. The DNA for the CDR3 is TGTGCCAGCAGTTACTCCCTACAGGGGGCCGGTACTGAAGCTTTCTTT.

V and J are TRBV10-3 and TRBJ1-2; no reliable D call. V dropped 2 bases and J dropped 5 bases, with 6 bases sitting between them. Germline loops: CDR1 ENHRY, CDR2 SYGVKD. The CDR3 is made up of 12 amino acids. In DNA form, the CDR3 reads TGTGCCATCAGTGAGGGACCATATGGCTACACCTTC. It is translated as CAISEGPYGYTF.

The V call is TRBV11-3, the J call TRBJ2-2; TRBD2 matches at 10 bases. The V gene end was trimmed by 4 bases and the J gene end by 1 base; junction bases not matched to a gene: 6. CDR1 is SGHNT and CDR2 is YENEEA in the germline V gene. The CDR3 covers 17 residues. CDR3 sequence (DNA): TGTGCCAGCAGCTCCGATTTAGCGGGAGGGAACACCGGGGAGCTGTTTTTT. This sequence encodes CASSSDLAGGNTGELFF.

This clone was seen a few times. This chain joins TRBV5-4 and TRBJ1-1; unclear D gene. V lost 1 base, J lost 5 bases, and 12 bases lay in between. Germline assignment: CDR1 SGHNT and CDR2 YYREEE (reference sequence). The CDR3 totals 14 residues. In DNA, the CDR3 is TGTGCCAGCAGCTTGAAGGTGGCTACGACTGAAGCTTTCTTT. Translating it yields CASSLKVATTEAFF.

The chain recombines TRBV18 with TRBJ1-2; 10 positions agree with TRBD1. Per the germline V gene, CDR1 is KGHSH and CDR2 is LQKENI. This CDR3 is 16 amino acids long. The V segment lost 0 bases and the J segment 4 bases; nucleotides outside the gene matches: 5. The DNA of the CDR3 is TGTGCCAGCTCACCACCGTCGACAGGGGGCGCCTATGGCTACACCTTC. Its translation is CASSPPSTGGAYGYTF.

On this clone itself: The junction shows a germline mismatch at one end, possibly a read error. The V call is TRBV7-7, the J call TRBJ2-3; D possibly matches TRBD1 or TRBD2 (5 bases each). Per the germline V gene, CDR1 is SSHAT and CDR2 is FNYEAQ (reference sequence). The CDR3 contains 14 residues. CDR3 coding DNA: TGTGCTAGCAGCTTAGGGCTAGAGGGGGATACGCAGTATTTT. Residues: CASSLGLEGDTQYF.

The chain is built from TRBV27 and TRBJ2-7; D may match TRBD1 or TRBD2 (5 bases each). CDR1 is MNHEY and CDR2 is SMNVEV in the germline V gene (reference sequence). The CDR3 is made up of 17 amino acids. Trimming shortened V by 0 bases and J by 3 bases, and 18 bases separated the two germline ends. CDR3 loop: CASSLSIPGRAYYEQYF. DNA for the CDR3: TGTGCCAGCAGTTTATCGATTCCGGGACGGGCCTACTACGAGCAGTACTTC.

The CDR3 DNA reads TGTGCCAGCAGCCAAGATGCAATGAGCGGGGCCGCCTACGAGCAGTACTTC. It codes for CASSQDAMSGAAYEQYF. The chain employs TRBV4-2 and TRBJ2-7, with TRBD2 matching 7 bases. V was clipped by 0 bases and J by 2 bases; unmatched bases: 10. The CDR3 contains 17 residues. CDR1 is LGHNA and CDR2 is YNFKEQ in the germline V gene.

This chain uses TRBV5-6 with TRBJ2-5; unclear D gene. The J call may be faulty, since TRBJ2-7 better matches the DNA end. The germline CDR1 and CDR2 sequences are SGHDT and YYEEEE. The CDR3 length is 13 residues. The CDR3 reads CASSLPVGGEQYF. For the CDR3, the DNA is TGTGCCAGCAGCTTACCAGTGGGCGGCGAGCAGTACTTC.